The 29 T cell receptor beta chains below were found in one sample sequenced in a study of yellow fever vaccine responses in identical twins. TCRdb ran MiXCR on the RT-PCR reads and lists one entry per CDR3 protein. The sample shows under 20,000 distinct CDR3 sequences, about 61% of them seen only once. The input for sequencing was T cells from blood (PBMCs), unsorted or a sorted subset (not recorded which), taken before or after yellow fever vaccination (not recorded which). These receptors were obtained from a woman aged 18-29 years who received the yellow fever vaccine.

The V gene is TRBV18, the J gene TRBJ2-6, with D unclear. Germline V gives CDR1 KGHSH, CDR2 LQKENI. There are 14 residues in the CDR3. Deletions cut 3 bases from V and 1 base from J, with 4 bases between. The CDR3 coding sequence is TGTGCCAGCTCACCCGCATCTGGGGCCAACGTCCTGACTTTC. Translation: CASSPASGANVLTF.

J is TRBJ1-1 and V is TRBV6-1; D is uncertain. This CDR3 is 14 amino acids long. The ends were cut back, 3 bases at V and 1 base at J, with 9 bases in the middle. Germline V gene lookup returns CDR1 MNHNS and CDR2 SASEGT. The CDR3 region has the DNA TGTGCCAGCAGTGAGTCCTCACAGAACACTGAAGCTTTCTTT. Protein sequence: CASSESSQNTEAFF.

The rearrangement links TRBV28 to TRBJ1-5; 12 positions agree with TRBD1. Trimming took 6 bases from V and 7 from J; bases not matched to a gene: 7. CDR1 and CDR2 (germline): MDHEN, SYDVKM. This CDR3 comprises 15 residues. CDR3 sequence: CASRPGTGGWQPQHF. The CDR3 DNA follows: TGTGCCAGCAGACCCGGGACAGGGGGCTGGCAGCCCCAGCATTTT.

The chain combines TRBV5-1 with TRBJ2-7; D is ambiguous. This CDR3 is built from 12 residues. Trimming removed 0 bases at V and 4 bases at J, with 5 bases between. Germline CDR1 is SGHRS and CDR2 is YFSETQ. The CDR3 coding sequence is TGCGCCAGCAGCTTGGTGGGTTACGAGCAGTACTTC. It is translated as CASSLVGYEQYF.

This chain joins TRBV19 and TRBJ2-7; TRBD1 is a possible D gene (5 bases). CDR1 and CDR2 from the germline V gene are LNHDA and SQIVND (reference sequence). The CDR3 has 12 amino acids. Trimming cost V 4 bases and J 2 bases, with 6 bases left between them. The CDR3 bases are TGTGCCAGTAGTACAGGGCCCTACGAGCAGTACTTC. It translates to CASSTGPYEQYF.

This chain links TRBV5-5 with TRBJ2-5; no firm D call. Per the germline V gene, CDR1 is SGHKS and CDR2 is YYEKEE (reference sequence). CDR3 length: 12 amino acids. With 4 bases removed from V and 5 bases from J, the gap between germline ends came to 9 bases. In DNA, the CDR3 is TGTGCCAGCAGCCTACCTAGGGAGACCCAGTACTTC. Protein sequence: CASSLPRETQYF.

This clonotype was seen a handful of times. The rearrangement joins TRBV3-1 to TRBJ2-7, with TRBD1 matching 9 bases. The germline V gene has CDR1 LGHDT and CDR2 YNNKEL (reference sequence). Losses at the gene ends were 5 bases for V and 1 base for J; bases not matched to a gene: 3. The CDR3 consists of 14 residues. CDR3 in DNA: TGTGCCAGCAGCTCCGGGACAGGGTCCTACGAGCAGTACTTC. Amino acids: CASSSGTGSYEQYF.

The chain recombines TRBV29-1 with TRBJ2-1, with 7 bases lining up with TRBD1. The ends lost 1 base at V and 4 bases at J; junction bases unmatched: 4. This CDR3 contains 14 residues. In germline, CDR1 is SQVTM, CDR2 ANQGSEA. The CDR3 here is CSVEARGPYNEQFF. In nucleotides, the CDR3 is TGCAGCGTTGAAGCTAGGGGGCCATACAATGAGCAGTTCTTC.

The chain links TRBV29-1 to TRBJ1-1, with 9 bases identical to TRBD1. From germline, CDR1 is SQVTM and CDR2 ANQGSEA. Losses at the gene ends were 7 bases for V and 5 bases for J; bases not matched to a gene: 8. The CDR3 totals 13 residues. For the CDR3, the DNA is TGCAGCGCCGTGGACAGGGGTGCAACTGAAGCTTTCTTT. This codes for CSAVDRGATEAFF.

In its sample, this clonotype was seen a few times. This chain connects TRBV18 to TRBJ1-2; possibly TRBD1 for D (5 bases). The CDR3 loop spans 12 amino acids. Trimming stripped 5 bases from V and 7 bases from J, with 11 bases between. The germline V gene encodes CDR1 KGHSH and CDR2 LQKENI. The CDR3: CASSSRVGGYTF. CDR3 DNA sequence: TGTGCCAGCTCATCCAGGGTTGGTGGCTACACCTTC.

CDR3 region: CAISEQQVISNYGYTF. The CDR3 bases are TGTGCCATCAGTGAACAGCAGGTTATTTCTAACTATGGCTACACCTTC. The chain has TRBV10-3 and TRBJ1-2; D call uncertain. Germline lookup yields CDR1 ENHRY and CDR2 SYGVKD. Trimming shortened V by 3 bases and J by 0 bases, and 14 bases separated the two germline ends. CDR3 length equals 16 residues.

The chain links TRBV19 to TRBJ1-1; weak D call: TRBD1 (5 bases). The CDR3 has 13 amino acids. V lost 3 bases and J lost 5, with 10 bases in between. The germline V gene has CDR1 LNHDA and CDR2 SQIVND (reference sequence). CDR3 sequence: CASSMTDLTEAFF. For the CDR3, the DNA is TGTGCCAGTAGTATGACAGACTTGACTGAAGCTTTCTTT. Supplemented by reference TRBV19 and TRBJ1-1, the full variable domain reads DGGITQSPKYLFRKEGQNVTLSCEQNLNHDAMYWYRQDPGQGLRLIYYSQIVNDFQKGDIAEGYSVSREKKESFPLTVTSAQKNPTAFYLCASSMTDLTEAFFGQGTRLTVV.

V usage is TRBV4-2 and J usage is TRBJ1-1; D gene ambiguous. The V gene lost 1 base and the J gene lost 7 bases, with 7 bases spanning the gap. From germline, CDR1 is LGHNA and CDR2 YNFKEQ. The CDR3 consists of 12 residues. CDR3 protein: CASSQGRGEAFF. CDR3 nucleotide sequence: TGTGCCAGCAGCCAAGGACGCGGTGAAGCTTTCTTT.

This clonotype occurred a few times. This sequence joins TRBV24-1 and TRBJ1-5; maybe TRBD1 (6 bases). CDR1 and CDR2 (germline): KGHDR, SFDVKD. The ends were cut back, 3 bases at V and 6 bases at J, with 11 bases in the middle. The CDR3 sequence is 14 residues long. CDR3 loop: CATSDTQGIQPQHF. For the CDR3, the DNA is TGTGCCACCAGTGATACCCAGGGGATTCAGCCCCAGCATTTT.

This clonotype is a singleton in its sample. V is TRBV11-1 and J is TRBJ2-1, with TRBD2 identical over 13 bases. The length of the CDR3 is 15 residues. The J segment lost 8 bases and the V segment lost 6 bases, leaving 7 bases of the junction unmatched. Germline V gene sequence: CDR1 SGHAT, CDR2 FQDESV (reference sequence). DNA for the CDR3: TGTGCCAGCAGTGTAAGGACTAGCGGGGGCGATGAGCAGTTCTTC. Its translation: CASSVRTSGGDEQFF.

The chain has TRBV29-1 and TRBJ2-6, with D unclear. Germline V gives CDR1 SQVTM, CDR2 ANQGSEA. V was pared by 7 bases and J by 2 bases, with 12 bases between. The CDR3 is made up of 14 amino acids. The CDR3 spells CSADLGPGANVLTF. The DNA for the CDR3 is TGCAGCGCCGATTTAGGGCCTGGGGCCAACGTCCTGACTTTC.

This clonotype showed up just a few times. The chain is built from TRBV11-2 and TRBJ2-7; D gene uncertain. V shed 3 bases and J shed 2 bases, with 8 bases lying between them. CDR1 is SGHAT, CDR2 FQNNGV, per germline. The CDR3 totals 13 residues. The CDR3 DNA sequence: TGTGCCAGCAGCTTCTCGCGGACCTACGAGCAGTACGTC. Its protein is CASSFSRTYEQYV.

The chain is built from TRBV2 and TRBJ1-5; possibly TRBD1 for D (6 bases). The CDR3 is 15 amino acids. Germline V CDR1 and CDR2: SNHLY, FYNNEI. V was clipped by 4 bases and J by 2 bases, with 12 bases between them. The CDR3 DNA reads TGTGCCAGCAGTGTGGGGGCTTCGGGCAATCAGCCCCAGCATTTT. Translating gives CASSVGASGNQPQHF.

This clonotype has only a few counts. This sequence joins TRBV6-5 and TRBJ1-2; 8 bases are shared with TRBD1. The germline gives CDR1 MNHEY, CDR2 SVGAGI. The CDR3 is made up of 17 amino acids. V lost 0 bases and J lost 3; bases outside the gene matches: 9. CDR3 residues: CASSYSIQGAMDYGYTF. CDR3 bases: TGTGCCAGCAGTTACTCGATCCAGGGGGCAATGGACTATGGCTACACCTTC.

V usage is TRBV11-3 and J usage is TRBJ2-1; 7 nucleotides align to TRBD1. CDR3 length: 15 residues. V lost 0 bases and J lost 4; bases outside the gene matches: 3. Germline assignment: CDR1 SGHNT and CDR2 YENEEA. CDR3 DNA sequence: TGTGCCAGCAGCTTAGAAAGGGGGCCGTACAATGAGCAGTTCTTC. Its protein is CASSLERGPYNEQFF.

The J gene is TRBJ2-3, the V gene TRBV6-5, with 10 bases that match TRBD1. The germline gives CDR1 MNHEY, CDR2 SVGAGI. J was trimmed by 0 bases and V by 2 bases; bases with no gene match: 8. The CDR3 consists of 18 residues. The CDR3 DNA follows: TGTGCCAGCAGTTACGGAACACGGACAGGGGGGAGCACAGATACGCAGTATTTT. Amino acids: CASSYGTRTGGSTDTQYF.

The V and J genes are TRBV20-1 and TRBJ1-3; 8 bases map to TRBD1. Losses at the gene ends were 1 base for V and 7 bases for J; bases not matched to a gene: 3. The CDR3 has 13 residues. CDR1 and CDR2 from the germline V gene are DFQATT and SNEGSKA (reference sequence). For the CDR3, the DNA is TGCAGTGCTAGAGGACAGGGGAGGAACACCATATATTTT. It specifies CSARGQGRNTIYF.

The V and J genes are TRBV11-1 and TRBJ1-6; D gene uncertain. The CDR3 sequence is 13 residues long. Germline V gives CDR1 SGHAT, CDR2 FQDESV (reference sequence). Trimming took 5 bases from V and 8 from J, leaving 10 bases between them. The CDR3 coding sequence is TGTGCCAGCAGCGCCAGTCGGGATTCACCCCTCCACTTT. Amino acids: CASSASRDSPLHF.

This clonotype was picked up a small number of times. The germline gene is not matched at one end of the junction; a read error may be the cause. The J gene is TRBJ2-1, the V gene TRBV7-6; TRBD2 might be the D (7 bases). Germline V CDR1 and CDR2: SGHVS, FNYEAQ. The length of the CDR3 is 15 residues. CDR3 nucleotide sequence: TGTGCCAGCAGTTTAGGGGGGGCTCGGTGGAATGAGCAGTTCTTC. Protein: CASSLGGARWNEQFF.

The J gene is TRBJ2-5, the V gene TRBV19; TRBD1 aligns across 7 bases. The germline V gene encodes CDR1 LNHDA and CDR2 SQIVND (reference sequence). The ends lost 7 bases at V and 4 bases at J; junction bases unmatched: 6. The CDR3 is made up of 13 amino acids. The CDR3 DNA is TGTGCCAGTATGGGACAGCTTCTAGAGACCCAGTACTTC. Residues: CASMGQLLETQYF.

V gene TRBV7-6 combines with J gene TRBJ2-3, with D perhaps TRBD1 (6 bases). This CDR3 spans 13 amino acids. V lost 5 bases and J lost 4, with 10 bases in between. Germline V lookup: CDR1 SGHVS, CDR2 FNYEAQ. The CDR3 loop is CASSTGQPDTQYF. CDR3 DNA: TGTGCCAGCAGCACCGGACAGCCAGATACGCAGTATTTT.

In DNA, the CDR3 is TGTGCCAGCAGCCAAGAAGGGACAGGGTTTACCACCAGATCACCCCTCCACTTT. Its translation: CASSQEGTGFTTRSPLHF. The chain recombines TRBV14 with TRBJ1-6, with TRBD1 matching 9 bases. The CDR3 sequence is 18 residues long. V trimming: 0 bases; J trimming: 10 bases; junction bases outside the gene matches: 13. CDR1 SGHDN and CDR2 FVKESK come from the germline V gene. Supplemented by reference TRBV14 and TRBJ1-6, the full variable domain reads EAGVTQFPSHSVIEKGQTVTLRCDPISGHDNLYWYRRVMGKEIKFLLHFVKESKQDESGMPNNRFLAERTGGTYSTLKVQPAELEDSGVYFCASSQEGTGFTTRSPLHFGNGTRLTVT.

The chain joins TRBV18 to TRBJ1-5; no clear D gene. Germline lookup yields CDR1 KGHSH and CDR2 LQKENI. There are 15 residues in the CDR3. V lost 2 bases to trimming and J lost 3 bases, with 11 bases between them. The CDR3 DNA is TGTGCCAGCTCACCAACGGACGGGTTCAATCAGCCCCAGCATTTT. Amino acid sequence: CASSPTDGFNQPQHF.

The table lists this clonotype with a few counts. This rearrangement joins TRBV11-1 to TRBJ1-1; D gene ambiguous. The CDR3 covers 13 residues. Deletions cut 5 bases from V and 0 bases from J, with 7 bases between. The germline V gene encodes CDR1 SGHAT and CDR2 FQDESV (reference sequence). The CDR3 nucleotides are TGTGCCAGCAGCCCCCGAATGAACACTGAAGCTTTCTTT. Protein sequence: CASSPRMNTEAFF.